These 15 T cell receptor beta chains were all obtained from the same sample, sequenced in a study of early stage breast cancer tumors (dated by TCRdb to 2017 to 2019). Library creation used the immunoSEQ multiplex PCR assay. TCRdb limited this immuneACCESS table to in-frame rearrangements with V and J called. A share of clones is missing; checked studies link under half to unresolved V genes, and the rest is unexplained. The sample table contains under 45,000 clones; only one count was recorded for about 78% of them. Roughly 7.9% of the sample comes from the top ten. Sequencing used blood. These receptors all stem from a person between 45 and 65 years old with breast cancer.

The chain links TRBV6-6 to TRBJ2-7, with a tentative D call TRBD2 (5 bases). Germline V gene lookup returns CDR1 MNHNY and CDR2 SVGAGI (reference sequence). V lost 4 bases and J lost 4, with 17 bases in between. This CDR3 region has 15 residues. CDR3 amino acids: CASSWDSASAYEQYV. The CDR3 nucleotides read TGTGCCAGCAGTTGGGATAGCGCCTCTGCGTACGAGCAGTACGTC.

This rearrangement joins TRBV25-1 to TRBJ2-2, with 7 bases that match TRBD1. The V segment lost 4 bases and the J segment 4 bases; nucleotides outside the gene matches: 0. The CDR3 sequence is 13 residues long. CDR1 and CDR2 (germline): MGHDK, SYGVNS. The CDR3 DNA reads TGTGCCAGCAGTGCAGGGGGCACCGGGGAGCTGTTTTTT. It specifies CASSAGGTGELFF.

V gene TRBV6-1 combines with J gene TRBJ1-2, with TRBD1 as a possible D gene (5 bases). Germline V lookup: CDR1 MNHNS, CDR2 SASEGT. The CDR3 runs 14 residues. V was trimmed by 0 bases and J by 3 bases, leaving 8 bases between them. CDR3 DNA: TGTGCCAGCAGTGAAGCGCAGGGATACTATGGCTACACCTTC. Encoded protein: CASSEAQGYYGYTF.

This chain links TRBV10-3 with TRBJ2-5; 8 bases fit TRBD2. J lost 10 bases, V lost 1 base, and 5 bases had no gene match. Germline-derived CDR1 and CDR2 are ENHRY and SYGVKD. This CDR3 contains 13 residues. CDR3 amino acids: CAISELAGPNQYF. In DNA form, the CDR3 reads TGTGCCATCAGTGAGTTAGCGGGGCCAAACCAGTACTTC.

The chain joins TRBV5-8 to TRBJ2-3, with D possibly being TRBD1 (5 bases). V lost 2 bases, J lost 6 bases, and 13 bases lay in between. The CDR3 contains 14 residues. Germline V gives CDR1 SGHTS, CDR2 YDEGEE. DNA for the CDR3: TGTGCCAGCAGCTTAAGGGGCGGTTCGGATACGCAGTATTTT. Translating gives CASSLRGGSDTQYF.

The sample holds a few counts of this clone. This rearrangement joins TRBV4-1 to TRBJ2-2; 7 bases align to TRBD2. With V trimmed by 4 bases and J by 5 bases, 7 bases remained unmatched. Looked up from germline, CDR1 is MGHRA and CDR2 is YSYEKL. This CDR3 has 15 amino acids. The CDR3 DNA reads TGCGCCAGCAGCCTTCATCGGGGAGGGACCGGGGAGCTGTTTTTT. Translating gives CASSLHRGGTGELFF.

The chain carries TRBV27 and TRBJ2-5; TRBD2 is a possible D gene (7 bases). The CDR3 is made up of 17 amino acids. Germline lookup yields CDR1 MNHEY and CDR2 SMNVEV (reference sequence). The ends were cut back, 5 bases at V and 4 bases at J, with 23 bases in the middle. The CDR3 spells CASSPTPILRGGETQYF. CDR3 DNA sequence: TGTGCCAGCAGTCCAACTCCCATCCTGAGGGGGGGAGAGACCCAGTACTTC.

J is TRBJ1-5 and V is TRBV5-8; D not certain. Per germline, CDR1 SGHTS and CDR2 YDEGEE. V was trimmed by 1 base and J by 3 bases, leaving 11 bases between them. CDR3 length: 15 amino acids. The CDR3 sequence: CASSLNGVLNQPQHF. The CDR3 DNA reads as TGTGCCAGCAGCTTGAACGGAGTACTCAATCAGCCCCAGCATTTT.

As to this clone: One junction end disagrees with the germline gene, perhaps due to a read error. This chain uses TRBV9 with TRBJ2-1, with 10 bases that match TRBD2. Per the germline V gene, CDR1 is SGDLS and CDR2 is YYNGEE. The length of the CDR3 is 16 residues. CDR3 in amino acids: CASSVLSGRALNVQFF. CDR3 nucleotide sequence: TGTGCCAGCAGCGTTCTAAGCGGGAGGGCCTTAAATGTGCAGTTCTTC.

The chain joins TRBV4-1 to TRBJ2-7; 8 nucleotides align to TRBD2. The junction had 1 base not matched to a gene; V was cut back by 1 base and J by 2 bases. CDR3 length equals 14 residues. Germline V gives CDR1 MGHRA, CDR2 YSYEKL. The CDR3, as DNA: TGCGCCAGCAGCCAAGCGGGACTAGCCTACGAGCAGTACTTC. This codes for CASSQAGLAYEQYF.

The V call is TRBV10-3, the J call TRBJ1-1; TRBD1 matches at 7 bases. The V gene's germline CDR1 is ENHRY and CDR2 SYGVKD. Germline trimming cut 4 bases from V and 0 bases from J; bases unmatched to any gene: 2. The CDR3 is made up of 14 amino acids. The CDR3 sequence: CAISGDSLNTEAFF. CDR3 sequence (DNA): TGTGCCATCAGTGGGGACAGTTTGAACACTGAAGCTTTCTTT.

V gene TRBV7-9 combines with J gene TRBJ2-5; 8 nucleotides agree with TRBD1. Per the germline V gene, CDR1 is SEHNR and CDR2 is FQNEAQ (reference sequence). This CDR3 contains 15 residues. With 6 bases clipped from V and 7 bases from J, the junction kept 13 bases outside the gene matches. CDR3 nucleotides: TGTGCCAGCAGGGCGACAGGGGCTGGGTTGGGGACCCAGTACTTC. Its translation is CASRATGAGLGTQYF.

V usage is TRBV11-2 and J usage is TRBJ1-3; no clear D. V shed 5 bases and J shed 0 bases, with 8 bases lying between them. Per the germline V gene, CDR1 is SGHAT and CDR2 is FQNNGV. The CDR3 covers 14 residues. The CDR3 is CASSIRGSGNTIYF. CDR3 bases: TGTGCCAGCAGCATACGGGGCTCTGGAAACACCATATATTTT. The whole variable domain, filled in from reference TRBV11-2 and TRBJ1-3, reads EAGVAQSPRYKIIEKRQSVAFWCNPISGHATLYWYQQILGQGPKLLIQFQNNGVVDDSQLPKDRFSAERLKGVDSTLKIQPAKLEDSAVYLCASSIRGSGNTIYFGEGSWLTVV.

The chain combines TRBV7-6 with TRBJ1-1; tentative D call: TRBD1 (5 bases). Germline assignment: CDR1 SGHVS and CDR2 FNYEAQ. V lost 5 bases to trimming and J lost 1 base, with 11 bases between them. The CDR3 contains 14 residues. This chain's CDR3 is CASSLDSRNTEAFF. For the CDR3, the DNA is TGTGCCAGCAGCCTCGACAGCAGGAACACTGAAGCTTTCTTT. Full variable domain (outside the CDR3, taken from reference TRBV7-6 and TRBJ1-1): GAGVSQSPRYKVTKRGQDVALRCDPISGHVSLYWYRQALGQGPEFLTYFNYEAQQDKSGLPNDRFSAERPEGSISTLTIQRTEQRDSAMYRCASSLDSRNTEAFFGQGTRLTVV.

The gene calls are TRBV29-1 and TRBJ2-7; maybe TRBD1 (6 bases). Germline lookup yields CDR1 SQVTM and CDR2 ANQGSEA. This CDR3 spans 11 amino acids. The V and J ends lost 7 bases and 3 bases respectively, with 10 bases between them. The CDR3 sequence: CSGGQIYEQYF. CDR3 sequence (DNA): TGCAGCGGAGGACAGATCTACGAGCAGTACTTC.